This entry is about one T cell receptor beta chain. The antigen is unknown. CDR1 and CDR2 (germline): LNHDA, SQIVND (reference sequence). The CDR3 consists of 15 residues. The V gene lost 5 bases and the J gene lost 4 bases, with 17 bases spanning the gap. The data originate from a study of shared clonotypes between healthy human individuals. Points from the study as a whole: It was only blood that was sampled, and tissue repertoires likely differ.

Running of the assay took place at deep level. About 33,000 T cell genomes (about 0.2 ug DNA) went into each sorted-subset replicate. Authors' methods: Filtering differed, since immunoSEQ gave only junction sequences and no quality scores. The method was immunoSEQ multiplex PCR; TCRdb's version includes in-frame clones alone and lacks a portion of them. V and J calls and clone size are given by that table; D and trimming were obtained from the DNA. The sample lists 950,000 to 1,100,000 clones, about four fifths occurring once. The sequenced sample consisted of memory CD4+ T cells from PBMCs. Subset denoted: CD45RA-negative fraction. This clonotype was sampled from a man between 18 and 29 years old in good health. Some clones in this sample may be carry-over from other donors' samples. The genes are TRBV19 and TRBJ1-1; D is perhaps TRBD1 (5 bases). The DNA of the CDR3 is TGTGCCAGTAGTGTCCTTCAGGGACTGTTCACTGAAGCTTTCTTT. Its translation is CASSVLQGLFTEAFF.